This passage covers 20 T cell receptor beta chains from one sample sequenced in a study of beta chain features in type 1 diabetes (dated by TCRdb to 2017 to 2018). Receptor amplification or capture employed the immunoSEQ multiplex PCR assay. The High Capacity cDNA Reverse Transcription Kit was used to reverse transcribe all of the isolated RNA, meaning that expressed TCRB transcripts were what got sequenced. TCRdb took this table from immuneACCESS and kept in-frame rearrangements with V and J called. Such tables lack part of the clones; where checked against another copy, unresolved V genes explain under half of the gap, and the rest is unexplained. The sample data list under 900,000 clones, and roughly a sixth of these were observed just once. The top ten constitute 0.02% to 0.03% of the sample. Sequences were obtained from naive CD4+ T cells from blood. In light of the paper, this sample's cell subset or site label describes: true naive CD4+ T cells. Source of these receptors: a woman aged 18 to 35 in good health.

This clone was counted only a few times. This rearrangement joins TRBV7-9 to TRBJ1-2; D uncertain. The V and J ends lost 7 bases and 4 bases respectively, with 16 bases between them. CDR3 length: 14 amino acids. Germline V gives CDR1 SEHNR, CDR2 FQNEAQ (reference sequence). The CDR3 is CASKAHRGLYGYTF. DNA for the CDR3: TGTGCCAGCAAGGCACACCGAGGCCTCTATGGCTACACCTTC.

The V call is TRBV7-2, the J call TRBJ2-5, with unresolved D. Germline-derived CDR1 and CDR2 are SGHTA and FQGNSA. Trimming pared 4 bases from V and 4 bases from J, leaving 10 bases between. The CDR3 has 13 residues. CDR3 residues: CASSSSVSETQYF. CDR3 sequence (DNA): TGTGCCAGCAGCTCGAGTGTTTCAGAGACCCAGTACTTC.

This chain joins TRBV15 and TRBJ1-2, with 10 bases fitting TRBD1. The V gene's germline CDR1 is LNHNV and CDR2 YYDKDF (reference sequence). The ends lost 5 bases at V and 2 bases at J; junction bases unmatched: 5. The CDR3 consists of 15 residues. CDR3 residues: CATSAPGQGNYGYTF. CDR3 DNA: TGTGCCACCAGCGCACCGGGACAGGGGAACTATGGCTACACCTTC.

This clone was seen a handful of times. V usage is TRBV4-1 and J usage is TRBJ2-5, with a possible D match to TRBD2 (6 bases). Germline loops: CDR1 MGHRA, CDR2 YSYEKL. Trimming removed 0 bases from V and 5 bases from J, with 10 bases in between. This CDR3 is 14 amino acids long. The CDR3 nucleotides read TGCGCCAGCAGCCAAGACCCTCTAGCGGAGACCCAGTACTTC. This codes for CASSQDPLAETQYF.

This clone was observed a single time. The gene calls are TRBV5-1 and TRBJ2-4; 10 bases are shared with TRBD1. Germline V gene data show CDR1 as SGHRS and CDR2 as YFSETQ. With V trimmed by 4 bases and J by 2 bases, 15 bases remained unmatched. The CDR3 consists of 19 residues. CDR3: CASSPSYMTGGITKNIQYF. For the CDR3, the DNA is TGCGCCAGCAGCCCCTCCTATATGACAGGGGGCATTACCAAAAACATTCAGTACTTC.

V and J are TRBV6-5 and TRBJ2-2; 9 bases map to TRBD1. Germline trimming cut 5 bases from V and 7 bases from J; bases unmatched to any gene: 8. In germline, CDR1 is MNHEY, CDR2 SVGAGI. This CDR3 is built from 15 residues. For the CDR3, the DNA is TGTGCCAGCAGTGGGAGGACAGGGGTTGGCGGGGAGCTGTTTTTT. It is translated as CASSGRTGVGGELFF.

This clone was counted a few times. V is TRBV9 and J is TRBJ2-5; 7 nucleotides align to TRBD1. The J call may be mistaken, given a closer DNA end match to TRBJ2-7. The CDR3 is made up of 14 amino acids. CDR1 and CDR2 (germline): SGDLS, YYNGEE. This CDR3 reads CASSAGDSSYEQYF. The DNA of the CDR3 is TGTGCCAGCAGCGCCGGGGACAGCTCCTACGAGCAGTACTTC.

This clone has just a few counts. The CDR3 DNA sequence: TGTGCCAGCAGCCCAGGGGGCCAGGGGGATTCCTACGAGCAGTACTTC. As protein: CASSPGGQGDSYEQYF. The chain employs TRBV28 and TRBJ2-7; 8 bases fit TRBD1. The CDR3 runs 16 residues. Per germline, CDR1 MDHEN and CDR2 SYDVKM. Trimming removed 6 bases from V and 1 base from J; junction bases left unmatched: 11.

The J gene is TRBJ1-1, the V gene TRBV5-1; a weak D match, TRBD1 (5 bases). In germline, CDR1 is SGHRS, CDR2 YFSETQ. V dropped 4 bases and J dropped 5 bases, with 18 bases sitting between them. CDR3 length equals 15 residues. The CDR3 coding sequence is TGCGCCAGCAGCGGGGACCCTGCAGGTTATACTGAAGCTTTCTTT. Protein sequence: CASSGDPAGYTEAFF.

This clone showed up just once. This chain joins TRBV7-6 and TRBJ1-3; unclear D gene. CDR3 size: 16 residues. V lost 1 base to trimming and J lost 4 bases, with 14 bases between them. The germline V gene has CDR1 SGHVS and CDR2 FNYEAQ. As DNA, the CDR3 is TGTGCCAGCAGCTTAGGTCTTTCGTTTTCAGGAAACACCATATATTTT. This translates into CASSLGLSFSGNTIYF.

This clone was detected only once. The genes are TRBV5-6 and TRBJ2-7; D is possibly TRBD1 (5 bases). Germline V lookup: CDR1 SGHDT, CDR2 YYEEEE. The CDR3 sequence is 15 residues long. V gave up 5 bases and J gave up 3 bases, with 18 bases separating them. CDR3 residues: CASRGHFSSFYEQYF. The DNA of the CDR3 is TGTGCCAGCAGAGGACATTTTTCCTCCTTCTACGAGCAGTACTTC.

The rearrangement uses TRBV18 and TRBJ2-1; 7 bases fit TRBD2. J lost 15 bases, V lost 3 bases, and 14 bases had no gene match. CDR1 is KGHSH and CDR2 is LQKENI in the germline V gene. The CDR3 extends over 14 amino acids. CDR3 residues: CASSPIESAGEGFF. CDR3 sequence (DNA): TGTGCCAGCTCACCTATCGAATCGGCGGGAGAGGGGTTCTTC.

This chain uses TRBV6-1 with TRBJ1-5, with D tentatively TRBD1 (6 bases). The V gene's germline CDR1 is MNHNS and CDR2 SASEGT. Trimming removed 3 bases from V and 2 bases from J, with 11 bases in between. The CDR3 runs to 15 residues. Here the CDR3 reads CASSERGVGNQPQHF. CDR3 DNA sequence: TGTGCCAGCAGTGAGAGGGGGGTGGGCAATCAGCCCCAGCATTTT.

V gene TRBV19 combines with J gene TRBJ2-5; 7 nucleotides line up with TRBD1. The CDR3 runs 16 residues. Germline CDR1 is LNHDA and CDR2 is SQIVND (reference sequence). V lost 1 base, J lost 7 bases, and 12 bases stayed unmatched. The CDR3 coding sequence is TGTGCCAGTAGTATAGGTCTCGGGACAGCGCAATGGACCCAGTACTTC. Translation: CASSIGLGTAQWTQYF.

The table lists this clone with a few counts. This rearrangement joins TRBV2 to TRBJ2-7; D unclear. V shed 4 bases and J shed 7 bases, with 11 bases lying between them. The germline V gene has CDR1 SNHLY and CDR2 FYNNEI. The CDR3 length is 12 residues. CDR3 amino acids: CASSAVRREQYF. DNA for the CDR3: TGTGCCAGCAGTGCGGTTAGGCGGGAGCAGTACTTC.

V is TRBV6-5 and J is TRBJ2-1; a possible D gene is TRBD1 (5 bases). Germline V gene lookup returns CDR1 MNHEY and CDR2 SVGAGI. This CDR3 region has 15 residues. Trimming removed 1 base from V and 8 bases from J, with 15 bases in between. In DNA, the CDR3 is TGTGCCAGCAGTTACTTAGGGCAGGGTAACGATGAGCAGTTCTTC. This codes for CASSYLGQGNDEQFF.

The J gene is TRBJ2-7, the V gene TRBV7-2; 9 bases are shared with TRBD2. The CDR3 contains 15 residues. Looked up from germline, CDR1 is SGHTA and CDR2 is FQGNSA. The ends lost 0 bases at V and 2 bases at J; junction bases unmatched: 2. The CDR3 sequence is CASSLASGRTYEQYF. DNA of the CDR3: TGTGCCAGCAGCTTAGCTAGCGGGAGAACCTACGAGCAGTACTTC. The variable domain in full, completed from reference TRBV7-2 and TRBJ2-7, reads GAGVSQSPSNKVTEKGKDVELRCDPISGHTALYWYRQSLGQGLEFLIYFQGNSAPDKSGLPSDRFSAERTGGSVSTLTIQRTQQEDSAVYLCASSLASGRTYEQYFGPGTRLTVT.

In this sample, this clone turned up a few times. J is TRBJ1-2 and V is TRBV19, with unresolved D. This CDR3 is 13 amino acids long. The germline V gene encodes CDR1 LNHDA and CDR2 SQIVND (reference sequence). Trimming shortened V by 3 bases and J by 2 bases, and 7 bases separated the two germline ends. This CDR3 reads CASSIQRNYGYTF. DNA of the CDR3: TGTGCCAGTAGTATCCAGAGGAACTATGGCTACACCTTC.

The rearrangement links TRBV4-3 to TRBJ1-4, with D hard to call. The CDR3 extends over 16 amino acids. Germline CDR1 LGHNA, CDR2 YSLEER. Trimming shortened V by 2 bases and J by 15 bases, and 25 bases separated the two germline ends. DNA for the CDR3: TGCGCCAGCAGCCAATCATACCCTATCGTTCCCCCCGGATTGTTTTTT. It codes for CASSQSYPIVPPGLFF.

This clone was observed a few times. V gene TRBV7-2 combines with J gene TRBJ2-1; possibly TRBD1 or TRBD2 for D (5 bases each). Germline CDR1 SGHTA, CDR2 FQGNSA. The CDR3 has 17 amino acids. Deletions cut 6 bases from V and 6 bases from J, with 24 bases between. In DNA, the CDR3 is TGTGCCAGCAGGGGGACGGCCGCGGGCCAGGTCCGCAATGAGCAGTTCTTC. It yields the protein CASRGTAAGQVRNEQFF.